The clone carrying this T cell receptor beta chain was recorded many times. What it binds is not known. The data are from a study of neurological immune-mediated disorders. The CDR3 spans 15 residues. V was shortened by 0 bases and J by 3 bases, with 12 bases between the two germline ends. Germline CDR1 is MNHEY and CDR2 is SVGAGI. General study results and limits: HTLV-1-associated myelopathy had the most TCR clonal expansion, while multiple sclerosis had the least, a level that fell below healthy controls.

TCRdb re-analysed the 5' RACE reads in MiXCR, keeping a single row per CDR3 protein. The sample holds some 28,000 distinct CDR3 sequences, 6.6% seen once. Sequencing was done on a sample of PBMCs. This TCR came from a woman between 45 and 65 years old in good health. The chain carries TRBV6-5 and TRBJ2-7; D is ambiguous. The CDR3 bases are TGTGCCAGCAGTTACTCGAGGTCCGGCCACTACGAGCAGTACTTC. Amino acid sequence: CASSYSRSGHYEQYF.